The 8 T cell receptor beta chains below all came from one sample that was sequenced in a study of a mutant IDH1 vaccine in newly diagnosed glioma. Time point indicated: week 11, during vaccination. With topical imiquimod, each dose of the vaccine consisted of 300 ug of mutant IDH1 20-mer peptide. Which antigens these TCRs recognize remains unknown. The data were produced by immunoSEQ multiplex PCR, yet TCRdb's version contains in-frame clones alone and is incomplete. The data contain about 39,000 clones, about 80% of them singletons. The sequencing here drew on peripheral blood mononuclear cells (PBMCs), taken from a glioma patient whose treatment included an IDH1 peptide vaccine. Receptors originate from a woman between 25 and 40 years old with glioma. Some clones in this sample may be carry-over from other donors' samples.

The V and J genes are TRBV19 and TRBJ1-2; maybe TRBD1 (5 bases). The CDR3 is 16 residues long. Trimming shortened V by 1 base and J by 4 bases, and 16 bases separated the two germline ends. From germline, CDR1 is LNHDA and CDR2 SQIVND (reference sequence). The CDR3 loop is CASSIGPQGRGYGYTF. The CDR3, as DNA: TGTGCCAGTAGTATAGGCCCCCAGGGAAGAGGCTATGGCTACACCTTC. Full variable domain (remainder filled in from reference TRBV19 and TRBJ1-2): DGGITQSPKYLFRKEGQNVTLSCEQNLNHDAMYWYRQDPGQGLRLIYYSQIVNDFQKGDIAEGYSVSREKKESFPLTVTSAQKNPTAFYLCASSIGPQGRGYGYTFGSGTRLTVV.

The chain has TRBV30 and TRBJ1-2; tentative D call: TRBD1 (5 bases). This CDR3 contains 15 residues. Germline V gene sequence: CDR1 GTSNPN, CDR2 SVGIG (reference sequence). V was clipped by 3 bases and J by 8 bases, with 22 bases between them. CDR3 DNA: TGTGCCTGGAGCGATACACCGGGACCCCCCGGAGGCTACACCTTC. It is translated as CAWSDTPGPPGGYTF. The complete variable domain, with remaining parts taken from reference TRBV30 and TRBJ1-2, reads SQTIHQWPATLVQPVGSPLSLECTVEGTSNPNLYWYRQAAGRGLQLLFYSVGIGQISSEVPQNLSASRPQDRQFILSSKKLLLSDSGFYLCAWSDTPGPPGGYTFGSGTRLTVV.

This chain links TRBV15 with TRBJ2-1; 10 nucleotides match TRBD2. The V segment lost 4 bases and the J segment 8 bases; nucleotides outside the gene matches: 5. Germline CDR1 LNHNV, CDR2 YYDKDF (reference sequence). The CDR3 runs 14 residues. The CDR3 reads CATSTSGRTHEQFF. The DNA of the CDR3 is TGTGCCACCAGCACTAGCGGGAGAACCCATGAGCAGTTCTTC.

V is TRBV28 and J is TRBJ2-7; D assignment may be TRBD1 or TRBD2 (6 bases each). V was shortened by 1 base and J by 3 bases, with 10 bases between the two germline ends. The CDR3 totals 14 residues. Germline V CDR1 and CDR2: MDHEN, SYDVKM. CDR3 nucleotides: TGTGCCAGCAGTTTATTGGGGGGCCACTACGAGCAGTACTTC. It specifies CASSLLGGHYEQYF.

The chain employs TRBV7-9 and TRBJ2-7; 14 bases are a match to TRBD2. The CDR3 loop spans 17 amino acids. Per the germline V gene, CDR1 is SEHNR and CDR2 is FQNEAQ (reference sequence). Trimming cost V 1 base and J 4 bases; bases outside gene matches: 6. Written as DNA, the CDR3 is TGTGCCAGCAGCTTAGTAAGGACTAGCGGGAGGAAGTACGAGCAGTACTTC. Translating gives CASSLVRTSGRKYEQYF.

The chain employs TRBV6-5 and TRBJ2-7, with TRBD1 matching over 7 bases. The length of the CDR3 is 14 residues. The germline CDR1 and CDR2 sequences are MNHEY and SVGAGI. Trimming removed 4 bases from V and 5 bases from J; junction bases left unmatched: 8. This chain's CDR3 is CASSWERQGHEQYF. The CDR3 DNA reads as TGTGCCAGCAGTTGGGAGAGACAGGGACACGAGCAGTACTTC.

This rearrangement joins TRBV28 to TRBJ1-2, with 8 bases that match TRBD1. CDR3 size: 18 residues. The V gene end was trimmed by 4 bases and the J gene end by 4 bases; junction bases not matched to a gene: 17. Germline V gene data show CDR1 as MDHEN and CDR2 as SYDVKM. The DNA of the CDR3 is TGTGCCAGCAGTTCGCTTACTTCCCGACAGGGGTCGGTCTATGGCTACACCTTC. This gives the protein CASSSLTSRQGSVYGYTF.

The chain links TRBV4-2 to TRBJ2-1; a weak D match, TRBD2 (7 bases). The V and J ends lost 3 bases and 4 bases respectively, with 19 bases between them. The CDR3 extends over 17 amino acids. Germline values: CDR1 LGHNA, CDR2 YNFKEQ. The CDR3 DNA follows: TGTGCCAGCAGCCAGGCTCCGCGGGGGACACCGTACAATGAGCAGTTCTTC. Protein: CASSQAPRGTPYNEQFF.